This T cell receptor beta chain was profiled in a study of cytomegalovirus exposure and HLA in healthy donors. Study-level points and caveats: Specificity for CMV antigens was confirmed in vitro for three of the CMV-associated chains. Diagnosis of cytomegalovirus status made by the classifier reportedly showed high specificity and sensitivity.

The repertoire was sequenced with immunoSEQ multiplex PCR; TCRdb's copy has only in-frame clones and lacks some. The sample comprises approximately 100,000 clones, about nine tenths of which are singletons, and less than 2.5% rests with the top ten. The validation cohort, a group of 120 subjects, included the donors and was separate from the roughly 670-subject first cohort. Points on this clone: Its cognate antigen is unknown.

Sequencing was done on a sample of PBMCs. The sequence was obtained from a woman in her late teens or twenties in good health and CMV-seronegative.

The CDR3 nucleotides are TGTGCCAGCATAAGGGAGGGGGTTCAGCCCCAGCATTTT. Its translation is CASIREGVQPQHF. The rearrangement uses TRBV2 and TRBJ1-5, with D maybe TRBD1 (6 bases). The V gene lost 7 bases and the J gene lost 6 bases, with 13 bases spanning the gap. CDR1 and CDR2 from the germline V gene are SNHLY and FYNNEI. CDR3 length: 13 residues.